The 23 T cell receptor beta chains listed next were all sequenced from one sample in a study of T cell responses to AZD1222 COVID-19 vaccine. Libraries were prepared by immunoSEQ multiplex PCR; TCRdb keeps only in-frame clonotypes and omits some of them. The data show some 200,000 clones, roughly 94% seen once. The sample consisted of peripheral blood, taken 28 days after the second dose of the MenACWY control vaccine. These receptor sequences come from an adult who received the MenACWY meningococcal vaccine as a control.

The gene calls are TRBV13 and TRBJ2-2, with D tentatively TRBD1 or TRBD2 (5 bases each). The CDR3 runs to 14 residues. In germline, CDR1 is PRHDT, CDR2 FYEKMQ (reference sequence). Trimming took 4 bases from V and 8 from J, leaving 14 bases between them. Here the CDR3 reads CASSSRQGGGELFF. Written as DNA, the CDR3 is TGTGCCAGCAGCTCCCGGCAGGGCGGGGGGGAGCTGTTTTTT. Full variable domain (outside the CDR3, taken from reference TRBV13 and TRBJ2-2): AAGVIQSPRHLIKEKRETATLKCYPIPRHDTVYWYQQGPGQDPQFLISFYEKMQSDKGSIPDRFSAQQFSDYHSELNMSSLELGDSALYFCASSSRQGGGELFFGEGSRLTVL.

This chain joins TRBV2 and TRBJ1-2, with D perhaps matching TRBD1 (5 bases). V was pared by 5 bases and J by 8 bases, with 18 bases between. The CDR3 extends over 14 amino acids. Germline loops: CDR1 SNHLY, CDR2 FYNNEI. The CDR3 sequence: CASSSRQPRRGYTF. CDR3 sequence (DNA): TGTGCCAGCAGTTCCCGACAGCCCCGGAGGGGCTACACCTTC.

This clone was counted once. The V call is TRBV2, the J call TRBJ1-6; D gene uncertain. Looked up from germline, CDR1 is SNHLY and CDR2 is FYNNEI. Trimming left V 2 bases short and J 9 bases short, with 5 bases between. The CDR3 has 12 residues. The chain's CDR3 is CASSEPPSPLHF. CDR3 nucleotide sequence: TGTGCCAGCAGTGAACCCCCTTCACCCCTCCACTTT.

The chain combines TRBV11-2 with TRBJ1-1; D is unclear. The V end lost 5 bases, the J end lost 0 bases, and 13 bases lay between the germline ends. Germline-derived CDR1 and CDR2 are SGHAT and FQNNGV. The CDR3 sequence is 15 residues long. CDR3 nucleotide sequence: TGTGCCAGCAGCCCCCGAGTCGGGATGAACACTGAAGCTTTCTTT. Residues: CASSPRVGMNTEAFF.

The chain has TRBV6-5 and TRBJ2-1; the D gene could be TRBD1 or TRBD2 (5 bases each). The CDR3 is 13 amino acids. CDR1 is MNHEY and CDR2 is SVGAGI in the germline V gene. V lost 7 bases, J lost 7 bases, and 14 bases lay in between. The CDR3 nucleotides are TGTGCCAGCACGAGGGGCCGTTGGAATGAGCAGTTCTTC. It encodes CASTRGRWNEQFF.

The V call is TRBV25-1, the J call TRBJ2-1; 7 nucleotides line up with TRBD2. Germline-derived CDR1 and CDR2 are MGHDK and SYGVNS. Trimming took 4 bases from V and 7 from J; bases not matched to a gene: 10. This CDR3 spans 15 amino acids. CDR3 residues: CASSVGGEGENEQFF. The CDR3, as DNA: TGTGCCAGCAGTGTAGGAGGGGAGGGCGAAAATGAGCAGTTCTTC.

V gene TRBV6-1 combines with J gene TRBJ1-5; maybe TRBD1 (6 bases). This CDR3 region has 15 residues. Trimming left V 3 bases short and J 2 bases short, with 11 bases between. Germline CDR1 MNHNS, CDR2 SASEGT. In nucleotides, the CDR3 is TGTGCCAGCAGTGAGAGGGGGTTAGGCAATCAGCCCCAGCATTTT. As protein: CASSERGLGNQPQHF.

The J gene is TRBJ2-5, the V gene TRBV20-1; D unresolved. Germline CDR1 DFQATT, CDR2 SNEGSKA (reference sequence). CDR3 length: 10 residues. Trimming left V 3 bases short and J 5 bases short, with 4 bases between. The CDR3 DNA reads as TGCAGTGCTAGGTGGGAGACCCAGTACTTC. It codes for CSARWETQYF.

V usage is TRBV25-1 and J usage is TRBJ1-2; no definite D call. Germline V gene lookup returns CDR1 MGHDK and CDR2 SYGVNS. V lost 8 bases to trimming and J lost 7 bases, with 20 bases between them. The CDR3 totals 14 residues. CDR3 protein: CASGDRAPSGGYTF. The CDR3 nucleotides are TGTGCCAGCGGGGATAGGGCCCCATCAGGTGGCTACACCTTC.

The rearrangement joins TRBV5-1 to TRBJ2-3; 11 nucleotides match TRBD2. From germline, CDR1 is SGHRS and CDR2 YFSETQ. Trimming took 0 bases from V and 3 from J; bases not matched to a gene: 6. This CDR3 has 17 residues. The CDR3 sequence is CASSLASGGRTTDTQYF. The CDR3 coding sequence is TGCGCCAGCAGCTTGGCTAGCGGGGGGCGCACGACAGATACGCAGTATTTT.

This chain uses TRBV6-2 or TRBV6-3 with TRBJ2-5, with TRBD1 identical over 7 bases. CDR3 size: 15 residues. In germline, CDR1 is MNHEY, CDR2 SVGEGT. V shed 0 bases and J 3 bases; nucleotides not matched to a gene: 4. The DNA of the CDR3 is TGTGCCAGCAGTTACTCGACAGGGCAGGAAGAGACCCAGTACTTC. It specifies CASSYSTGQEETQYF.

The chain combines TRBV19 with TRBJ1-1, with a tentative D call TRBD1 (5 bases). CDR3 length: 12 residues. Per the germline V gene, CDR1 is LNHDA and CDR2 is SQIVND (reference sequence). V was trimmed by 6 bases and J by 7 bases, leaving 12 bases between them. The CDR3 loop reads CASSDYGGEAFF. CDR3 in DNA: TGTGCCAGTAGCGATTATGGGGGTGAAGCTTTCTTT. Full variable domain (missing parts from reference TRBV19 and TRBJ1-1): DGGITQSPKYLFRKEGQNVTLSCEQNLNHDAMYWYRQDPGQGLRLIYYSQIVNDFQKGDIAEGYSVSREKKESFPLTVTSAQKNPTAFYLCASSDYGGEAFFGQGTRLTVV.

The chain employs TRBV28 and TRBJ1-4; D is undetermined. CDR1 is MDHEN, CDR2 SYDVKM, per germline. The ends were cut back, 4 bases at V and 4 bases at J, with 7 bases in the middle. The CDR3 extends over 13 amino acids. DNA for the CDR3: TGTGCCAGCAGTTCTCTCGGTAATGAAAAACTGTTTTTT. It yields the protein CASSSLGNEKLFF. Full variable domain (remainder filled in from reference TRBV28 and TRBJ1-4): DVKVTQSSRYLVKRTGEKVFLECVQDMDHENMFWYRQDPGLGLRLIYFSYDVKMKEKGDIPEGYSVSREKKERFSLILESASTNQTSMYLCASSSLGNEKLFFGSGTQLSVL.

The rearrangement joins TRBV19 to TRBJ1-5; 8 bases fit TRBD1. The CDR3 spans 15 residues. Trimming removed 5 bases from V and 2 bases from J; junction bases left unmatched: 5. In germline, CDR1 is LNHDA, CDR2 SQIVND (reference sequence). The DNA of the CDR3 is TGTGCCAGTAGTTACGGACAGGGAGGCAATCAGCCCCAGCATTTT. This gives the protein CASSYGQGGNQPQHF.

The rearrangement uses TRBV7-9 and TRBJ2-7; D gene ambiguous. The CDR3 totals 12 residues. Per the germline V gene, CDR1 is SEHNR and CDR2 is FQNEAQ (reference sequence). V gave up 3 bases and J gave up 2 bases, with 5 bases separating them. The CDR3 reads CASSFGAYEQYF. The CDR3 region has the DNA TGTGCCAGCAGCTTTGGCGCCTACGAGCAGTACTTC.

The chain combines TRBV20-1 with TRBJ2-3, with D perhaps matching TRBD1 or TRBD2 (6 bases each). In germline, CDR1 is DFQATT, CDR2 SNEGSKA (reference sequence). The CDR3 spans 15 residues. V lost 3 bases and J 0 bases, leaving 13 bases between the germline ends. The CDR3 DNA sequence: TGCAGTGCTAGTAGGGGGGCTACGAGCACAGATACGCAGTATTTT. Its translation is CSASRGATSTDTQYF.

The chain combines TRBV2 with TRBJ2-7; 8 positions match TRBD2. V gave up 7 bases and J gave up 3 bases; unmatched junction bases: 14. The CDR3 is 16 amino acids. Germline V CDR1 and CDR2: SNHLY, FYNNEI. Here the CDR3 DNA reads TGTGCCAGCACTACTTACCCCGGGGGGGGTGGCTACGAGCAGTACTTC. Its protein product is CASTTYPGGGGYEQYF.

The gene calls are TRBV30 and TRBJ1-2; the match to TRBD1 covers 7 bases. Trimming cost V 3 bases and J 8 bases; bases outside gene matches: 6. The CDR3 has 12 amino acids. Germline V gene data show CDR1 as GTSNPN and CDR2 as SVGIG (reference sequence). The CDR3 spells CAWSGQDSGYTF. CDR3 in DNA: TGTGCCTGGAGCGGACAGGATTCAGGCTACACCTTC.

This sequence joins TRBV9 and TRBJ2-1, with 9 nucleotides matching TRBD2. Germline CDR1 and CDR2: SGDLS and YYNGEE. The CDR3 has 15 amino acids. Trimming removed 1 base from V and 9 bases from J; junction bases left unmatched: 8. The CDR3 nucleotides read TGTGCCAGCAGCGTACTGCGGGGGGGAATAGGTGAGCAGTTCTTC. This codes for CASSVLRGGIGEQFF.

The rearrangement links TRBV7-8 to TRBJ1-1; tentatively, D is TRBD1 (6 bases). V lost 4 bases to trimming and J lost 4 bases, with 19 bases between them. This CDR3 contains 16 residues. Germline CDR1 SGHVS, CDR2 FQNEAQ. DNA for the CDR3: TGTGCCAGCAGCTCAGGACAGAGGCCGGCAAGCACTGAAGCTTTCTTT. Its protein is CASSSGQRPASTEAFF.

J is TRBJ1-2 and V is TRBV28, with D possibly TRBD1 on 6 matching bases. Germline assignment: CDR1 MDHEN and CDR2 SYDVKM. The CDR3 is 15 residues long. V shed 2 bases and J shed 2 bases, with 12 bases lying between them. This CDR3 is CASSLNPTGNYGYTF. In DNA, the CDR3 is TGTGCCAGCAGTTTAAACCCTACAGGGAACTATGGCTACACCTTC.

V is TRBV27 and J is TRBJ2-7, with TRBD1 identical over 7 bases. Germline assignment: CDR1 MNHEY and CDR2 SMNVEV (reference sequence). The CDR3 consists of 14 residues. V lost 6 bases, J lost 1 base, and 6 bases stayed unmatched. CDR3 DNA: TGTGCCAGCAGCGACACGGACAGGTCCTACGAGCAGTACTTC. It encodes CASSDTDRSYEQYF.

The V gene is TRBV3-1 (or the pseudogene TRBV3-2), the J gene TRBJ2-2; no firm D call. Trimming took 2 bases from V and 3 from J, leaving 7 bases between them. The germline V gene has CDR1 LGHDT and CDR2 YNNKEL (reference sequence). This CDR3 spans 14 amino acids. DNA of the CDR3: TGTGCCAGCAGCCAAAGAAGGGACACCGGGGAGCTGTTTTTT. Protein product: CASSQRRDTGELFF.